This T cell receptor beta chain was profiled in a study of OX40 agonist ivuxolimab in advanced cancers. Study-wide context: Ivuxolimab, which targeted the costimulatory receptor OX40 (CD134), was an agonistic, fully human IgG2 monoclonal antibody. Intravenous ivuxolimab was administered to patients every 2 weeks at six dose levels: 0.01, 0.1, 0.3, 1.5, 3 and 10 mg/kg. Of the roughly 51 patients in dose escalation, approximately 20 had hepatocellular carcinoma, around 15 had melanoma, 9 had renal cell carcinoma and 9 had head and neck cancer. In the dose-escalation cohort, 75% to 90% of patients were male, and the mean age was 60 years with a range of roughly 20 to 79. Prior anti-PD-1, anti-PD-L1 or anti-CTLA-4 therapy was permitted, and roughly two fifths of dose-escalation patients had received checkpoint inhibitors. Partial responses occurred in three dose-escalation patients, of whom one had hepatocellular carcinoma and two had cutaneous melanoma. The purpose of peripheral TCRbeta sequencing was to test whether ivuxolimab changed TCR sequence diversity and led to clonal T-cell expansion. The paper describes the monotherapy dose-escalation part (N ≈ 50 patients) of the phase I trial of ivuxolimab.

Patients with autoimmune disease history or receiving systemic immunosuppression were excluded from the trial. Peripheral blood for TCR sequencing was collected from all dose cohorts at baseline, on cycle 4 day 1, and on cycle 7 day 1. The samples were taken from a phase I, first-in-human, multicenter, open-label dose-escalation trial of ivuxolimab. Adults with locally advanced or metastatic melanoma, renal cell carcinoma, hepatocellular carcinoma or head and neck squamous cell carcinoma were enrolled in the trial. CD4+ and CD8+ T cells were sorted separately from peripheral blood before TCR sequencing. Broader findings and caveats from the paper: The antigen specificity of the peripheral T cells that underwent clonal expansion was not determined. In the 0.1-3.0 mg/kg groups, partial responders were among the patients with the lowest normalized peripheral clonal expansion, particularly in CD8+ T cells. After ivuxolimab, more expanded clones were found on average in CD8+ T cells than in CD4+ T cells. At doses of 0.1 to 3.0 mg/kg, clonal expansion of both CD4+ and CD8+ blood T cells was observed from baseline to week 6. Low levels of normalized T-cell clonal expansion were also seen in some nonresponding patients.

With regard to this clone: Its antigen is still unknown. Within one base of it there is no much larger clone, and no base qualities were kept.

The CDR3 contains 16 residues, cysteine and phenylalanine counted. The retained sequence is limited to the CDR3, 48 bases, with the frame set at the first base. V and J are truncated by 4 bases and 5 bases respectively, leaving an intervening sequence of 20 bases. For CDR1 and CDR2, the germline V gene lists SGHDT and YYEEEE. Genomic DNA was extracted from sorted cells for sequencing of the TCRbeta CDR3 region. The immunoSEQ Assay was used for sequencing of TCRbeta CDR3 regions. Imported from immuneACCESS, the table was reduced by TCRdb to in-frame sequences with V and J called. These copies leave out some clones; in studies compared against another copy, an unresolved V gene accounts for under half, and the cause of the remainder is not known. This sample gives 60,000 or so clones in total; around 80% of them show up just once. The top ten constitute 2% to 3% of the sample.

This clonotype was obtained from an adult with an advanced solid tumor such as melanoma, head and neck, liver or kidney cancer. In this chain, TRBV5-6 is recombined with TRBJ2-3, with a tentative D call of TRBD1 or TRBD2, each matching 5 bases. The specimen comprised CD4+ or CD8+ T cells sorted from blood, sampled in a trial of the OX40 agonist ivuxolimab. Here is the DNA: TGTGCCAGCAGCGCTACCGGGACCACCAAGCAAGATACGCAGTATTTT. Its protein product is CASSATGTTKQDTQYF.